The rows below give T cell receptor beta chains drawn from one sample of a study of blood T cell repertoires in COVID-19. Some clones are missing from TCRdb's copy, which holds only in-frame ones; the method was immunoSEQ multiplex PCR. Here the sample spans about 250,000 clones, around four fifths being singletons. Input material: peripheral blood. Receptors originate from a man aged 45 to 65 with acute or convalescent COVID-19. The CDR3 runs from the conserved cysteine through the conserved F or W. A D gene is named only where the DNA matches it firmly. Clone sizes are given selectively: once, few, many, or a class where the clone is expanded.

CASSLDGTGNPKEQYF,TGTGCCAGCAGCTTGGATGGGACAGGGAACCCTAAGGAGCAGTACTTC,TRBJ2-7,-,TRBV5-8,TRBD1
CASSRGNYGYTF,TGTGCCAGCAGTCGAGGTAACTATGGCTACACCTTC,TRBJ1-2,-,TRBV28,-
CASSLSGTSGSYEQYF,TGTGCCAGCAGCTTATCCGGGACTAGCGGCTCCTACGAGCAGTACTTC,TRBJ2-7,-,TRBV7-3,TRBD2
CASSYVGPGEGDTQYF,TGTGCCAGCAGTTACGTGGGACCGGGAGAGGGAGATACGCAGTATTTT,TRBJ2-3,-,TRBV6-2/TRBV6-3,-
CASSLGAGGYNEQFF,TGTGCCAGCAGTTTGGGGGCAGGGGGTTACAATGAGCAGTTCTTC,TRBJ2-1,-,TRBV6-5,TRBD1
CASSPGQGKAYEQYF,TGTGCCAGCAGCCCCGGACAGGGAAAGGCCTACGAGCAGTACTTC,TRBJ2-7,-,TRBV7-6,TRBD1
CASSLGQGGEQYF,TGCGCCAGCAGCCTAGGACAGGGGGGAGAGCAGTACTTC,TRBJ2-7,-,TRBV5-1,TRBD1
CASSIAHSQANYGYTF,TGTGCCAGTAGTATAGCCCACTCTCAGGCTAACTATGGCTACACCTTC,TRBJ1-2,few,TRBV19,-
CASSLSRTYEQYF,TGTGCCAGCAGCTTAAGCCGTACCTACGAGCAGTACTTC,TRBJ2-7,-,TRBV13,-
CASSFFRLIEGARYTEAFF,TGCGCCAGCAGCTTCTTCCGATTAATTGAGGGGGCGCGGTACACTGAAGCCTTCTTT,TRBJ1-1,-,TRBV5-1,TRBD1
CASGFQGAGTGELFF,TGTGCCAGCGGATTCCAGGGGGCAGGTACCGGGGAGCTGTTTTTT,TRBJ2-2,-,TRBV28,TRBD1
CASSFELAVDAQYF,TGTGCCAGCAGCTTCGAACTAGCGGTGGATGCCCAGTACTTC,TRBJ2-5,-,TRBV5-5,TRBD2
CASTGGKPLGEQYF,TGTGCCAGCACCGGCGGGAAGCCTTTAGGGGAGCAGTACTTC,TRBJ2-7,-,TRBV11-3,-
CASSRDSDYGYTF,TGCGCCAGCAGCAGGGACAGCGACTATGGCTACACCTTC,TRBJ1-2,once,TRBV5-1,TRBD1
CASSRPSGGRDNEQFF,TGTGCCAGCAGCCGCCCTAGCGGGGGACGGGACAATGAGCAGTTCTTC,TRBJ2-1,-,TRBV5-6,TRBD2
CASSPTTGGGNEKLFF,TGTGCCAGCAGCCCAACGACAGGGGGAGGGAATGAAAAACTGTTTTTT,TRBJ1-4,-,TRBV5-5,TRBD1
CASSLAGLAGLSYEQYF,TGTGCCAGCAGCTTAGCGGGTCTAGCGGGACTCTCCTACGAGCAGTACTTC,TRBJ2-7,-,TRBV7-6,TRBD2
CASSVGDRAEKLFF,TGTGCCAGCAGCGTAGGGGACAGGGCTGAAAAACTGTTTTTT,TRBJ1-4,-,TRBV9,TRBD1
CASSQDRGGEAFF,TGCGCCAGCAGCCAAGATCGGGGGGGCGAAGCTTTCTTT,TRBJ1-1,-,TRBV4-1,-
CASSSLSGNTIYF,TGTGCCAGCAGCAGTCTCTCTGGAAACACCATATATTTT,TRBJ1-3,once,TRBV6-6,-
CASRTTGRGETQYF,TGTGCCAGCAGAACGACAGGGAGAGGAGAGACCCAGTACTTC,TRBJ2-5,-,TRBV6-6,TRBD1
CASSFDGAYEQYF,TGTGCCAGCAGTTTCGACGGAGCCTACGAGCAGTACTTC,TRBJ2-7,-,TRBV28,-
CASSLLGGNEQYF,TGTGCCAGCAGCTTATTGGGGGGGAACGAGCAGTACTTC,TRBJ2-7,once,TRBV7-3,TRBD2
CASSPGLAGAPAYEQYF,TGTGCCAGCAGCCCCGGACTAGCGGGAGCCCCGGCCTACGAGCAGTACTTC,TRBJ2-7,-,TRBV11-2,TRBD2
CASSLATQTKNEQFF,TGTGCCAGCAGCTTAGCGACCCAAACTAAGAATGAGCAGTTCTTC,TRBJ2-1,-,TRBV5-5,-
CASSLPASGTYEQYF,TGTGCCAGCAGTTTGCCTGCTAGCGGGACCTACGAGCAGTACTTC,TRBJ2-7,once,TRBV28,TRBD2
CASSSRSSYEQYF,TGTGCCAGCAGCTCCCGGAGCTCCTACGAGCAGTACTTC,TRBJ2-7,-,TRBV7-9,-
CASQIPTGKIDPSGANVLTF,TGCGCCAGCCAAATACCGACAGGGAAAATTGACCCCTCTGGGGCCAACGTCCTGACTTTC,TRBJ2-6,-,TRBV5-1,TRBD1
CASRKSPGQGNQPQHF,TGCGCCAGCAGGAAGTCTCCAGGACAGGGGAATCAGCCCCAGCATTTT,TRBJ1-5,-,TRBV10-1,TRBD1
CATSRGRGPGVSAQYF,TGTGCCACCAGCAGAGGGAGGGGACCTGGTGTTTCGGCCCAGTACTTC,TRBJ2-5,-,TRBV15,-
CASSGAGGPHEQYF,TGTGCCAGCAGTGGGGCGGGAGGGCCCCACGAGCAGTACTTC,TRBJ2-7,-,TRBV25-1,TRBD2
CAISDLNTGELFF,TGTGCCATCAGTGACCTCAACACCGGGGAGCTGTTTTTT,TRBJ2-2,-,TRBV10-3,-
CASSRSGQLQETQYF,TGCGCCAGCAGTCGATCTGGACAGTTGCAAGAGACCCAGTACTTC,TRBJ2-5,-,TRBV5-1,-
CASSPNVEAGRAGNEQFF,TGTGCCAGCTCACCGAATGTGGAGGCCGGGCGAGCGGGGAATGAGCAGTTCTTC,TRBJ2-1,-,TRBV18,TRBD2
CASSPGTGVSGELFF,TGTGCCAGCAGCCCCGGGACAGGGGTGTCCGGGGAGCTGTTTTTT,TRBJ2-2,-,TRBV14,TRBD1
CASSGRDGDTQYF,TGTGCCAGTAGCGGGAGGGATGGAGATACGCAGTATTTT,TRBJ2-3,-,TRBV6-4,TRBD2
CASSQEWHGGYTF,TGTGCCAGCAGCCAAGAGTGGCATGGCGGCTACACCTTC,TRBJ1-2,-,TRBV4-2,-
CASSLGPILDYGYTF,TGTGCCAGCAGCTTAGGTCCTATACTAGACTATGGCTACACCTTC,TRBJ1-2,-,TRBV7-9,-
CASSVGAGDLYGYTF,TGTGCCAGCAGCGTAGGAGCAGGGGATCTCTATGGCTACACCTTC,TRBJ1-2,many,TRBV9,-
CATSDSGGQEYNEQFF,TGTGCCACCAGTGATTCCGGAGGACAGGAGTACAATGAGCAGTTCTTC,TRBJ2-1,-,TRBV24-1,TRBD1
CASSRPGQGADEQYF,TGTGCCAGCAGCCGACCCGGACAGGGGGCGGACGAGCAGTACTTC,TRBJ2-7,many,TRBV7-9,TRBD1
CASSLGDRQETQYF,TGTGCCAGCAGCTTGGGGGACAGACAAGAGACCCAGTACTTC,TRBJ2-5,once,TRBV5-4,TRBD1
CASAPRVRRDKKLFF,TGTGCCAGCGCGCCGAGGGTTAGGAGGGATAAAAAACTGTTTTTT,TRBJ1-4,-,TRBV6-4,-
CASSQDTDPSYNSPLHF,TGCGCCAGCAGCCAAGACACAGACCCTTCCTATAATTCACCCCTCCACTTT,TRBJ1-6,-,TRBV4-1,-
CASKRSLGVGNTIYF,TGTGCCAGCAAACGGAGTTTGGGAGTAGGAAACACCATATATTTT,TRBJ1-3,-,TRBV28,-
CASSQMQSTDTQYF,TGTGCCAGCAGCCAAATGCAGAGCACAGATACGCAGTATTTT,TRBJ2-3,few,TRBV7-3,-
CASSLRGGPGSNSPLHF,TGTGCCAGCAGCTTACGAGGTGGGCCAGGGTCTAATTCACCCCTCCACTTT,TRBJ1-6,-,TRBV7-3,-
CASSSSGKVGQGFDYGYTF,TGTGCCAGCAGCTCAAGCGGGAAGGTGGGACAGGGTTTTGACTATGGCTACACCTTC,TRBJ1-2,-,TRBV7-9,TRBD1
CATSRAGREQYF,TGTGCCACCAGCAGAGCTGGGCGCGAGCAGTACTTC,TRBJ2-7,-,TRBV15,-
CASSQSTTWDTVSYEQYF,TGCGCCAGCAGCCAATCTACCACGTGGGACACTGTTTCCTACGAGCAGTACTTC,TRBJ2-7,-,TRBV4-1,-
CASSGPGTGNYGYTF,TGTGCCAGCAGTGGGCCAGGGACAGGGAACTATGGCTACACCTTC,TRBJ1-2,-,TRBV2,TRBD1